This T cell receptor beta chain was sequenced in a study of T cells expressing NK-cell markers (TCRdb year 2020). Background on the whole study: In sorted CD3+CD56+NKG2C+, CD3+CD56+NKG2C- and CD3+CD56-NKG2C+ T-cell subsets from several donors, TCR beta-chain repertoires were profiled. The libraries were sequenced on Illumina HiSeq 2000/2500, MiSeq or NextSeq, producing 2 x 150 bp reads. Most of the eight sequenced donors were HCMV-seropositive and one was HCMV-seronegative. Randomly selected healthy volunteers, three men and five women, were used as the eight sequenced donors.

HCMV-specific IgG was detected in serum with a commercial ELISA kit to determine HCMV serostatus. Peripheral blood mononuclear cells were isolated from blood by Ficoll density gradient centrifugation. As to this clonotype: The target of this receptor is not known.

What the research found in general, with its limitations: For six donors, the dominant CD3+CD56+NKG2C+ clonotypes were among the top 10 CD8+ clonotypes and accounted for about 1.0-8% of CD8+ T cells. Whether the expanded NKG2C-expressing T cell clones were specific for HCMV antigens was left unclear. Those dominant clonotypes were again the most abundant among CD3+CD56-NKG2C+ cells in a handful of donors, at about 28.3-65%.

The CDR3 holds 12 amino acids from the cysteine to the phenylalanine. The nucleotide record is missing. CDR1 and CDR2 were assigned from the germline V gene as SGHTA and FQGNSA. The instrument was an Illumina HiSeq 2000. TCR beta cDNA libraries were made by 5'RACE template switching that added a universal primer site and unique molecular identifiers. Synthesis of cDNA was primed from the TCR beta constant segment and was followed by two consecutive PCR amplification steps. In the paper's pipeline: Reads were demultiplexed and grouped by UMI with MIGEC, and clonotypes were assembled and quantified with MiTCR. To remove erroneous sequences, TCR cDNA sequences were retained only when supported by two or more reads. The tcR package was used for downstream repertoire analysis, and clonotypes were matched between fractions using CDR3 nucleotide sequence together with V segment. VDJmatch was used to annotate antigen specificity against VDJdb, with one amino acid substitution allowed in CDR3. TCRdb reprocessed the public reads and reports one entry per CDR3 protein sequence, without DNA. What appears here as the V and J calls and clone size reflects TCRdb's work, not the paper's. The sample table records about half a million distinct CDR3 sequences. Jointly, the top ten make up under 1.5% of the sample.

This clonotype was sampled from a woman in her forties or fifties in good health. Donor details come from another sample of the same person, matched by shared clones. The rearranged segments are TRBV7-2 and TRBJ2-3. Sequenced material: blood T cells: a sorted CD56 or NKG2C T cell subset, CD4+ or CD8+ T cells, or bulk PBMC T cells (not recorded which). The CDR3 sequence is CASSAIGDTQYF.